Listed below are T cell receptor beta chains from one sample, sequenced in a study of shared clonotypes between healthy human individuals. Sequencing used immunoSEQ multiplex PCR; TCRdb keeps in-frame clones, though not all of them. Of about 2.3 million clones listed, 85% to 95% are singletons. The sample was naive CD4+ T cells from PBMCs. These receptors were taken from a man between 18 and 35 years old in good health. Some clones in this sample may be carry-over from other donors' samples. CDR3s include the opening cysteine and the closing phenylalanine or tryptophan. D genes are given only for firm matches.

J: TRBJ2-7; D: TRBD2; V: TRBV7-2; CDR3: CASSLAGTSGSSPEQYF
J: TRBJ2-5; D: NA; V: TRBV2; CDR3: CASRARETQYF
J: TRBJ1-4; D: NA; V: TRBV6-6; CDR3: CASSYLVDEKLFF
J: TRBJ1-1; D: NA; V: TRBV29-1; CDR3: CSVDSRMQSRGLTEAFF
J: TRBJ1-2; D: NA; V: TRBV5-4; CDR3: CASSPLGVLYGYTF
J: TRBJ1-4; D: NA; V: TRBV6-4; CDR3: CASSVSPGLGREKLFF
J: TRBJ2-7; D: NA; V: TRBV6-1; CDR3: CASSETVLGSYEQYF
J: TRBJ1-2; D: NA; V: TRBV10-2; CDR3: CASRPTGGLNYGYTF
J: TRBJ2-3; D: TRBD1; V: TRBV4-3; CDR3: CASSQLGQGPTDTQYF
J: TRBJ2-3; D: TRBD2; V: TRBV5-4; CDR3: CASSQRLAGGTDTQYF
J: TRBJ2-1; D: NA; V: TRBV5-6; CDR3: CASSLYERMQFF
J: TRBJ2-1; D: TRBD2; V: TRBV2; CDR3: CASSGGLAATEQFF
J: TRBJ2-1; D: NA; V: TRBV4-2; CDR3: CASSQVAVSYNEQFF
J: TRBJ2-1; D: TRBD1; V: TRBV29-1; CDR3: CSVEDPGTGSVPFF
J: TRBJ2-1; D: TRBD2; V: TRBV2; CDR3: CASKVVGGDYNEQFF
J: TRBJ2-5; D: NA; V: TRBV11-2; CDR3: CASSLLPIRAVLYF
J: TRBJ2-7; D: TRBD2; V: TRBV15; CDR3: CATSLDRLAGNEQYF
J: TRBJ1-5; D: NA; V: TRBV28; CDR3: CASGGIEGRASNQPQHF
J: TRBJ2-3; D: TRBD2; V: TRBV30; CDR3: CAWSIGTSGDTQYF
J: TRBJ2-5; D: TRBD2; V: TRBV7-9; CDR3: CASSQAGPETQYF
J: TRBJ1-1; D: TRBD1; V: TRBV27; CDR3: CASSSTGGLSFF
J: TRBJ2-6; D: NA; V: TRBV4-2; CDR3: CASSPRSRGGQRANVLTF
J: TRBJ1-1; D: TRBD1; V: TRBV5-1; CDR3: CASSETGENTEAFF
J: TRBJ2-5; D: NA; V: TRBV1; CDR3: CTSSQDPHQLTQYF
J: TRBJ2-1; D: TRBD1; V: TRBV10-3; CDR3: CAISATGRDEQFF
J: TRBJ1-5; D: NA; V: TRBV4-1; CDR3: CASSQVGANNGPQHF
J: TRBJ1-1; D: TRBD1; V: TRBV5-4; CDR3: CASSVNRGLNTEAFF
J: TRBJ2-7; D: NA; V: TRBV15; CDR3: CATSRTASPSSYEQYF
J: TRBJ1-4; D: TRBD1; V: TRBV28; CDR3: CASSPQGSNEKLFF
J: TRBJ1-6; D: NA; V: TRBV2; CDR3: CASSYDGTRDSPLHF
J: TRBJ2-2; D: NA; V: TRBV18; CDR3: CASSPVSKNTGELFF
J: TRBJ2-3; D: TRBD2; V: TRBV4-2; CDR3: CASSPRAGAGDTDTQYF
J: TRBJ2-1; D: NA; V: TRBV4-3; CDR3: CASSLTTEHNEQFF
J: TRBJ2-5; D: NA; V: TRBV5-1; CDR3: CASSFFQQETQYF
J: TRBJ2-5; D: NA; V: TRBV30; CDR3: CAWSVMAQPQETQYF
J: TRBJ1-3; D: TRBD1; V: TRBV5-1; CDR3: CASSLTGTGRNTIYF
J: TRBJ2-3; D: TRBD2; V: TRBV30; CDR3: CAWSENLLAGVGDTQYF
J: TRBJ2-1; D: NA; V: TRBV11-2; CDR3: CASSPHRLGLGFF
J: TRBJ1-3; D: NA; V: TRBV6-1; CDR3: CASRTGAYSGNTIYF
J: TRBJ2-3; D: NA; V: TRBV5-1; CDR3: CASSLGAATDTQYF
J: TRBJ2-7; D: TRBD2; V: TRBV9; CDR3: CASSPDGLADYEQYF
J: TRBJ2-7; D: NA; V: TRBV6-6; CDR3: CASSYTDRTYEQYF
J: TRBJ1-5; D: NA; V: TRBV25-1; CDR3: CASSRGQGNQPQHF
J: TRBJ2-1; D: TRBD2; V: TRBV28; CDR3: CASSLWGLAGGPREQFF
J: TRBJ2-7; D: NA; V: TRBV7-2; CDR3: CASSFYNEQYF
J: TRBJ2-1; D: TRBD2; V: TRBV5-1; CDR3: CASSLAGTSGTNEQFF
J: TRBJ1-1; D: TRBD1; V: TRBV28; CDR3: CATQIQGVRTEAFF
J: TRBJ2-2; D: NA; V: TRBV7-3; CDR3: CASSLTSGTTGELFF
J: TRBJ2-7; D: NA; V: TRBV5-1; CDR3: CASSPLTASYEQYF